This entry is about one T cell receptor (beta chain). Its antigen is as yet unknown. The protocol was immunoSEQ multiplex PCR, while the TCRdb copy is restricted to in-frame clones and leaves out a portion. The sample lists 2 million to 2.5 million clones, more than 85% seen once, with 1.7% in the top ten. CDR3 length: 16 amino acids. The germline V gene encodes CDR1 SGDLS and CDR2 YYNGEE. V was clipped by 3 bases and J by 6 bases; unmatched bases: 10. Terminally differentiated effector memory CD45RA+ cells were excluded from the naive CD8 cells, which were CD45RO-negative and positively selected for CCR7. These data originate in a study of shared clonotypes between healthy human individuals. Looking at the study overall: CD4 naive and memory got three plates each, CD8 naive two, CD8 memory one.

Study-level results: Donor clonotype sharing was expected to depend on sequencing depth.

The chain joins TRBV9 to TRBJ2-2, with 8 bases fitting TRBD2. What was sequenced was naive CD8+ T cells from PBMCs. The receptor was isolated from a young man in good health. Some clones in this sample may be carry-over from other donors' samples. The CDR3 reads CASSAGGLEPSGELFF. In nucleotides, the CDR3 is TGTGCCAGCAGCGCTGGGGGACTAGAGCCCTCCGGGGAGCTGTTTTTT.